These T cell receptor beta chains were read from a single sample in a study of blood T cell repertoires in COVID-19. TCRdb's table, derived via immunoSEQ multiplex PCR, lists solely in-frame clones and lacks some. Of roughly 190,000 clones detected, about four fifths appear once; the ten largest clones hold 9.5% to 12%. Sequences were obtained from peripheral blood. These receptors all come from a woman in her forties with COVID-19, enrolled during active disease. Both conserved end residues are trimmed from each CDR3. D genes are given only for firm matches.

d_gene: -; j_gene: TRBJ1-2; v_gene: TRBV5-6; CDR3aa: ASGGPGPFNPMANT
d_gene: TRBD2; j_gene: TRBJ2-1; v_gene: TRBV6-4; CDR3aa: ASSAVSSGGFNEQF
d_gene: TRBD1; j_gene: TRBJ1-1; v_gene: TRBV27; CDR3aa: ASKRQGSEAF
d_gene: TRBD1; j_gene: TRBJ2-5; v_gene: TRBV28; CDR3aa: ASSPGQGRETQY
d_gene: TRBD1; j_gene: TRBJ2-3; v_gene: TRBV28; CDR3aa: ASSLFRGSQPDTQY
d_gene: TRBD1; j_gene: TRBJ1-4; v_gene: TRBV30; CDR3aa: AWDRGDQRNEKLF
d_gene: -; j_gene: TRBJ2-1; v_gene: TRBV9; CDR3aa: ASSVGLPGINEQF
d_gene: -; j_gene: TRBJ2-1; v_gene: TRBV10-3; CDR3aa: AISESKGGAHNEQF
d_gene: TRBD1; j_gene: TRBJ1-2; v_gene: TRBV19; CDR3aa: ASSTWDRGLYGYT
d_gene: -; j_gene: TRBJ1-2; v_gene: TRBV7-9; CDR3aa: ASSLVLDVGAHGYT
d_gene: TRBD2; j_gene: TRBJ2-7; v_gene: TRBV10-3; CDR3aa: AIRTGTSGTYEQY
d_gene: TRBD1; j_gene: TRBJ1-2; v_gene: TRBV3-1/TRBV3-2; CDR3aa: ASSQMTGRPVGGYT
d_gene: TRBD2; j_gene: TRBJ2-1; v_gene: TRBV7-3; CDR3aa: ASSLLGLAGDEQF
d_gene: -; j_gene: TRBJ1-5; v_gene: TRBV12-3/TRBV12-4; CDR3aa: ASSGQDRQPQH
d_gene: -; j_gene: TRBJ1-2; v_gene: TRBV6-5; CDR3aa: ASRTDIYGYT
d_gene: -; j_gene: TRBJ2-3; v_gene: TRBV19; CDR3aa: ASSARLTDTQY